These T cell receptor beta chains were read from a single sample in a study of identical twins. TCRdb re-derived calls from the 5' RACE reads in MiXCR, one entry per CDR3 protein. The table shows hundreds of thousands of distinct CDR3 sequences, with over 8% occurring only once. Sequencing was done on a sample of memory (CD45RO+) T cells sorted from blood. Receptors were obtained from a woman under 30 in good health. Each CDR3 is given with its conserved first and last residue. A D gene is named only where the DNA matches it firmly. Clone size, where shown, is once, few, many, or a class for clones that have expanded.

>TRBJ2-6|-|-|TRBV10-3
TGTGCCACCCGTCAGCTTCTCTACATATCTGGGGCCAACGTCCTGACTTTC
CATRQLLYISGANVLTF
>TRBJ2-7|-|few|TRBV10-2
TGCGCCAGCAGTGAAGGATTAGGCGCCTACGAGCAGTACTTC
CASSEGLGAYEQYF
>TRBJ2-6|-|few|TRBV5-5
TGTGCCAGCAGCTTGCTGGCTCACGGGGCCAACGTCCTGACTTTC
CASSLLAHGANVLTF
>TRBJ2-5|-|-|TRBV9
TGTGCCAGCAGCGTATCAGGGGTGGGAGAGACCCAGTACTTC
CASSVSGVGETQYF
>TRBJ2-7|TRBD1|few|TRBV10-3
TGTGCCATCAGCCGCTACTCCCCAAGGGACAGGGGGGACGAGCAGTACTTC
CAISRYSPRDRGDEQYF
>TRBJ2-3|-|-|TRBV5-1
TGCGCCAGCAGCACCCTTAGCGGTTATACAGATACGCAGTATTTT
CASSTLSGYTDTQYF
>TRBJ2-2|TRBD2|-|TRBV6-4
TGTGCCAGCAGTGAAGCGGGAGGGGTTGCCGGGGAGCTGTTTTTT
CASSEAGGVAGELFF
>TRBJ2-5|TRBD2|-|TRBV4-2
TGTGCCAGCAGCCCTGGATCGCGGACTAGCGAGGAGACCCAGTACTTC
CASSPGSRTSEETQYF
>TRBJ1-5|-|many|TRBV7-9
TGTGCCAGCAGCGGACTCGAGGGGGGCAATCAGCCCCAGCATTTT
CASSGLEGGNQPQHF
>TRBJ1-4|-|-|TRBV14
TGTGCCAGCAGCCTCGCAGGGCTTAAGAATGAAAAACTGTTTTTT
CASSLAGLKNEKLFF